Each of the 14 T cell receptor beta chains below was sequenced from the same sample in a study of cytomegalovirus exposure and HLA in healthy donors. PCR involved 60 Vbeta and 13 Jbeta primers. TCRdb's table, derived via immunoSEQ multiplex PCR, lists solely in-frame clones and lacks some. The profile shows under 200,000 clones, roughly 80% of them singletons. The source material was PBMCs. The origin of the receptors is a male donor in good health and CMV-seropositive.

The V call is TRBV28, the J call TRBJ2-2; a possible D gene is TRBD2 (5 bases). The CDR3 covers 13 residues. Germline V gene lookup returns CDR1 MDHEN and CDR2 SYDVKM. V gave up 9 bases and J gave up 1 base, with 9 bases separating them. The CDR3 region is CASQRWNTGELFF. The CDR3 nucleotides read TGTGCCAGTCAGCGGTGGAACACCGGGGAGCTGTTTTTT.

This clone has only a few counts. J is TRBJ2-1 and V is TRBV4-1; possibly TRBD1 for D (6 bases). CDR1 and CDR2 from the germline V gene are MGHRA and YSYEKL. The CDR3 length is 16 residues. The V and J ends lost 0 bases and 14 bases respectively, with 23 bases between them. The CDR3 DNA sequence: TGCGCCAGCAGCCAAGATGACAGGAATTCGGGGAGTAGGAAGTTCTTC. It codes for CASSQDDRNSGSRKFF.

DNA for the CDR3: TGTGCCAGCACCACACGCGGAGCCCCGGGGGATGAGCAGTTCTTC. Amino acid sequence: CASTTRGAPGDEQFF. This chain links TRBV28 with TRBJ2-1; tentative D call: TRBD2 (6 bases). V lost 7 bases and J 8 bases, leaving 21 bases between the germline ends. The CDR3 runs 15 residues. Looked up from germline, CDR1 is MDHEN and CDR2 is SYDVKM.

Note on this clone: The junction departs from germline at one end; a sequencing error may be responsible. This chain joins TRBV7-9 and TRBJ1-4; possibly TRBD1 for D (5 bases). The germline V gene has CDR1 SEHNR and CDR2 FQNEAQ (reference sequence). This CDR3 contains 16 residues. The CDR3 nucleotides read TGTTCCAGCAGCTCCTGGACGGGAGGGGCGAGCGAAAAACTGTTTTTT. Translating it yields CSSSSWTGGASEKLFF.

The gene calls are TRBV7-2 and TRBJ1-2; D is perhaps TRBD1 (6 bases). The CDR3 consists of 13 residues. Germline CDR1 is SGHTA and CDR2 is FQGNSA. The germline V and J ends were trimmed by 1 base and 6 bases, with 9 bases remaining between them. CDR3 sequence reads: CASSLGRGDGYTF. CDR3 coding DNA: TGTGCCAGCAGCTTAGGCAGGGGCGATGGCTACACCTTC.

The chain has TRBV28 and TRBJ2-3, with 8 bases fitting TRBD2. CDR3 length equals 12 residues. V shed 5 bases, J shed 10 bases, and the junction held 5 bases outside the gene matches. In germline, CDR1 is MDHEN, CDR2 SYDVKM. The CDR3 region has the DNA TGTGCCAGCAGTCTGGGGACTAGAGCGCAGTATTTT. Residues: CASSLGTRAQYF.

The chain carries TRBV5-5 and TRBJ1-3; D might be TRBD1 (6 bases). Germline V gene data show CDR1 as SGHKS and CDR2 as YYEKEE (reference sequence). The V gene lost 2 bases and the J gene lost 0 bases, with 9 bases spanning the gap. CDR3 length: 15 residues. The CDR3: CASSFTGTSGNTIYF. The DNA for the CDR3 is TGTGCCAGCAGCTTTACAGGGACCTCTGGAAACACCATATATTTT.

The gene calls are TRBV7-3 and TRBJ2-4; TRBD1 aligns across 7 bases. V lost 2 bases, J lost 0 bases, and 10 bases stayed unmatched. The CDR3 sequence is 18 residues long. The germline gives CDR1 SGHTA, CDR2 FQGTGA. CDR3 residues: CASSLVPRDSLAKNIQYF. In DNA, the CDR3 is TGTGCCAGCAGCTTAGTCCCCCGGGACAGCCTAGCCAAAAACATTCAGTACTTC.

The CDR3 DNA reads TGTGCCAGCAGCTTTGGGTGGGGAGCCGATACGCAGTATTTT. It encodes CASSFGWGADTQYF. V and J are TRBV7-9 and TRBJ2-3; possible D gene TRBD2, 5 bases. Germline assignment: CDR1 SEHNR and CDR2 FQNEAQ (reference sequence). CDR3 length: 14 residues. Trimming took 3 bases from V and 6 from J, leaving 13 bases between them.

The J gene is TRBJ1-4, the V gene TRBV19; 10 bases are a match to TRBD1. This CDR3 contains 16 residues. Per the germline V gene, CDR1 is LNHDA and CDR2 is SQIVND (reference sequence). V was clipped by 2 bases and J by 7 bases; unmatched bases: 7. CDR3 protein: CASSISTGGRGEKLFF. CDR3 coding DNA: TGTGCCAGTAGTATATCGACAGGGGGCAGAGGTGAAAAACTGTTTTTT.

The chain combines TRBV27 with TRBJ2-7; D is perhaps TRBD1 (5 bases). The length of the CDR3 is 14 residues. Germline CDR1 reads MNHEY; CDR2 reads SMNVEV (reference sequence). With 3 bases removed from V and 2 bases from J, the gap between germline ends came to 11 bases. The CDR3 coding sequence is TGTGCCAGCAGTTTGAGGCAGGGTACCTACGAGCAGTACTTC. It codes for CASSLRQGTYEQYF.

V and J are TRBV30 and TRBJ1-2, with 8 bases that match TRBD1. The CDR3 consists of 12 residues. V gave up 3 bases and J gave up 4 bases; unmatched junction bases: 1. CDR1 GTSNPN and CDR2 SVGIG come from the germline V gene (reference sequence). The CDR3 here is CAWRQGGYGYTF. The DNA of the CDR3 is TGTGCCTGGAGACAGGGGGGCTATGGCTACACCTTC.

The CDR3 loop reads CASSQEGLAGEYEQYF. Written as DNA, the CDR3 is TGCGCCAGCAGCCAAGAAGGACTAGCGGGAGAGTACGAGCAGTACTTC. The V and J genes are TRBV4-1 and TRBJ2-5; 13 positions agree with TRBD2. The end of the DNA fits TRBJ2-7 better, so the J call may be wrong. Looked up from germline, CDR1 is MGHRA and CDR2 is YSYEKL. The CDR3 totals 16 residues.

The chain uses TRBV5-3 and TRBJ1-1; no clear D gene. TRBV5-3 qualifies as an ORF whose function is uncertain. The CDR3 runs to 14 residues. Trimming removed 0 bases at V and 2 bases at J, with 8 bases between. Here the CDR3 reads CARSLVRRNTEAFF. The DNA for the CDR3 is TGTGCCAGAAGCTTGGTCAGAAGAAACACTGAAGCTTTCTTT.